The table lists the clone carrying this T cell receptor (beta chain) with many counts. Antigen unknown. This sample stems from a study of T cells in Graves' hyperthyroidism and ophthalmopathy. Based on clinical symptoms, serum thyroxine and TRAb, thyroid ultrasound and orbital computed tomography, diagnoses were reached. Study-level findings and limits: Blood also carried most thyroid clonotypes expanded above 0.001.

Amplification of TCR beta CDR3 regions used RNA as the template. The TCR CDR3 first-round RT-PCR relied on the HTBI primer set. TCRdb redid the calling of the multiplex PCR reads with MiXCR, one entry per CDR3 protein. The sample shows about 300,000 distinct CDR3 sequences, roughly 15% of them seen only once. The CDR3 is 16 amino acids. V gave up 1 base and J gave up 1 base, with 13 bases separating them. Germline CDR1 reads MNHEY; CDR2 reads SMNVEV (reference sequence). The source is a man aged 25 to 40 with Graves' hyperthyroidism. Sequencing was carried out using blood. V and J are TRBV27 and TRBJ1-1; D perhaps matches TRBD1 (5 bases). CDR3 sequence reads: CASSLLIGQSNTEAFF. CDR3 DNA: TGTGCCAGCAGTTTATTAATCGGACAATCGAACACTGAAGCTTTCTTT.